This is a list of T cell receptor beta chains from one sample in a study of tumor-infiltrating lymphocytes in primary liver carcinoma. TCRdb re-derived calls from the multiplex PCR reads in MiXCR, one entry per CDR3 protein. Here the sample spans 100,000 or so distinct CDR3 sequences, almost 70% being singletons. The specimen sequenced was liver tumor tissue from sampling region 5. The receptors shown here come from a woman aged 55-75 years with primary liver carcinoma and hepatitis B virus infection. Both conserved end residues are part of each CDR3.

v_gene	j_gene	CDR3aa
TRBV28	TRBJ1-2	CASSLLNRNYDYTF
TRBV6-5	TRBJ1-5	CASSYGAGNQPQDF
TRBV28	TRBJ2-1	CASTATNGRSPNERFF
TRBV4-1	TRBJ1-6	CASSQFSGGLSNSSLHF
TRBV28	TRBJ2-7	CASGFMGTPYYEQYF
TRBV6-6	TRBJ2-1	CASTLAGAVHNVQFF
TRBV6-5	TRBJ2-4	CASSYSSGAYIQYF
TRBV29-1	TRBJ2-7	CIVGTPYEQYF
TRBV11-2	TRBJ2-3	CASSLEGLTYASDTQYF
TRBV14	TRBJ2-1	CVSSQAISGLNEQFF
TRBV6-1	TRBJ2-7	CASSERAPSWRVTEQYF
TRBV7-9	TRBJ1-5	CASSQDREDQPQHF
TRBV30	TRBJ1-1	CAWRASTEITETFF
TRBV12-3/TRBV12-4	TRBJ1-2	CASRGEGRHGYGYTF
TRBV6-1	TRBJ2-2	CASSELTHITNTRELFF
TRBV11-3	TRBJ2-7	CASRQSYKQYF
TRBV7-9	TRBJ2-2	CASRRETCWSTTGELFF
TRBV5-1	TRBJ2-1	CACSWGLAGGEQFF
TRBV29-1	TRBJ1-2	CSVERQDYSYTF
TRBV5-4	TRBJ1-1	CTSSLVTVTEAFF
TRBV4-2	TRBJ1-2	CVSSQVGTNYGYTF
TRBV6-5	TRBJ2-5	CASRGGGTEAQYF
TRBV28	TRBJ2-7	CASRPGTLGEHYEQYF
TRBV5-6	TRBJ1-1	CAISPPGVNTEALF
TRBV11-3	TRBJ1-1	CASSLGWGDTEAFF
TRBV11-2	TRBJ2-4	CASSLDLGNSAKNIQYF
TRBV11-2	-	CTSSSRINRGNTDTQHF
TRBV4-2	TRBJ2-2	CASNPRLDPVGELFF
TRBV5-1	TRBJ2-3	CASSLGGATDAQYF
TRBV6-1	TRBJ2-7	CTSSDPRGSSYEQYF
TRBV28	TRBJ2-6	CASNTGRFSEANVLTF
TRBV6-1	TRBJ2-1	CASSETSGSRDEQFF
TRBV7-9	TRBJ2-4	CASSLGTSGKNIQYF
TRBV6-5	TRBJ1-1	CASTGVGTEAFF
TRBV6-1	TRBJ2-2	CASSVEGLARGGELFF
TRBV11-2	TRBJ2-7	CASSHGTTPYEQYF
TRBV4-2	TRBJ2-7	CASSQGTSGSYEQCF
TRBV15	TRBJ1-2	CATSSRTGGGGYTF
TRBV11-3	TRBJ2-7	CASSSRTGGRYEQYF
TRBV7-8	TRBJ2-7	CASSQSGRATYEQYF
TRBV11-2	TRBJ2-2	CASSFAGVNTRELFF
TRBV10-3	TRBJ2-7	CAISGVEGLYEQYF
TRBV6-6	TRBJ2-7	CAISTPEGEPYEQYF
TRBV14	TRBJ2-4	CASSQEGQGLAKNIQYF
TRBV6-5	TRBJ2-2	CANMGQGLTGGLFF
TRBV4-1	TRBJ2-4	CASSQGGTSERAGAKNIQYF
TRBV11-2	TRBJ2-3	CASIDGGRRDTDTWYF
TRBV10-3	TRBJ1-4	CAISAKGGVDEKLFF
TRBV6-5	TRBJ2-7	CASSYLVQDYHEQYF